This entry is about one T cell receptor beta chain. The antigen is unknown. The CDR3 length is 14 residues. Germline CDR1 and CDR2: MNHEY and SMNVEV (reference sequence). Trimming left V 4 bases short and J 5 bases short, with 14 bases between. The data stem from a study of shared clonotypes between healthy human individuals. Study in general: A few men and two women, aged 18 to 49, were donors.

In the original processing: Filtering differed since immunoSEQ provided only junctions, with no quality scores. Method: immunoSEQ multiplex PCR; TCRdb's copy keeps in-frame clones and lacks some. V and J calls plus clone size are reproduced from that table; the DNA served to infer D and trimming. This table holds roughly 530,000 clones, 90% to 96% found once. Study-wide results and caveats: Larger richness was generally estimated for naive than memory subsets. The authors expected sequencing depth to affect clonotype sharing among donors.

This sequence originates from a woman in her 30s in good health. The V and J genes are TRBV27 and TRBJ1-1, with D uncertain. What was sequenced was naive CD4+ T cells sorted from blood. Subset indicated: CD45RA+ positively selected. The CDR3 loop reads CASSSRQRGTEAFF. CDR3 DNA sequence: TGTGCCAGCAGTTCGAGGCAAAGAGGGACTGAAGCTTTCTTT.